This paragraph covers one T cell receptor (beta chain) sequence. The antigen is not known. Germline CDR1 reads WNHNN; CDR2 reads SYGVQD (reference sequence). The V gene lost 4 bases and the J gene lost 7 bases, with 12 bases spanning the gap. The CDR3 totals 13 residues. The data originate from a study of shared clonotypes between healthy human individuals. Study results and limitations: Sampling covered blood only; tissue repertoires likely differ.

The data were produced by immunoSEQ multiplex PCR, yet TCRdb's version contains in-frame clones alone and is incomplete. The sample contains 300,000 to 400,000 clones, 80% to 90% of which appear only once. Sequencing used memory CD8+ T cells sorted from blood. Specified subset: CD45RO+ cells pooled with CCR7-negative TemRA cells. The chain uses TRBV10-1 and TRBJ2-3; a possible D gene is TRBD1 (5 bases). The receptor comes from a man younger than 30 in good health. CDR3 protein: CASSVGAQNTQYF. CDR3 bases: TGCGCCAGCAGTGTAGGGGCGCAAAATACGCAGTATTTT.